This TCR beta chain was identified during a study of T cell changes during pregnancy in multiple sclerosis. The CDR3 extends over 16 amino acids. After removal of 5 bases from V and 3 bases from J, the junction contained 13 bases not matched to a gene. The germline gives CDR1 MDHEN, CDR2 SYDVKM. TCRdb keeps only in-frame clones here, not all; method: immunoSEQ multiplex PCR. The repertoire consists of under 40,000 clones, with 75% to 95% occurring once and the leading ten covering 0.3% to 0.4%. The chain carries TRBV28 and TRBJ2-7; 7 nucleotides match TRBD2. Sequences were derived from CD4+ T cells from peripheral blood mononuclear cells, sampled in the third trimester of pregnancy. The sequence came from a female donor in good health, enrolled as a control in a pregnancy study. The CDR3 bases are TGTGCCAGCAGTCCCGCCGTGGGACTATCGCGCTACGAGCAGTACTTC. It translates to CASSPAVGLSRYEQYF.